This TCR beta chain was obtained from a study of T cell responses to AZD1222 COVID-19 vaccine. TCRdb's table, derived via immunoSEQ multiplex PCR, lists solely in-frame clones and lacks some. The repertoire holds about 120,000 clones, with about 92% as singletons. CDR3 size: 12 residues. Trimming took off 5 bases at V and 5 bases at J, with 9 bases between the two ends. Germline V lookup: CDR1 SGHAT, CDR2 FQNNGV. The TCR was taken from an adult who received the AZD1222 COVID-19 vaccine. The specimen was peripheral blood, collected 28 days after the second AZD1222 dose. V usage is TRBV11-2 and J usage is TRBJ1-1, with D unresolved. CDR3 coding DNA: TGTGCCAGCAGCGTTTGGAGGACTGAAGCTTTCTTT. Amino acid sequence: CASSVWRTEAFF.